A single sample gave rise to the 22 T cell receptor beta chains below, sequenced in a study of identical twins. TCRdb ran MiXCR on the 5' RACE reads and lists one entry per CDR3 protein. This table holds 200,000 to 250,000 distinct CDR3 sequences, 6.5% found once. These data were also filed under a second study, of T cells expressing NK-cell markers.

Sequenced material: CD8+ T cells sorted from blood. All receptors derive from a young woman in good health.

This clonotype was counted only a few times. This chain joins TRBV29-1 and TRBJ2-1, with D hard to call. This CDR3 has 14 residues. CDR1 is SQVTM, CDR2 ANQGSEA, per germline. V gave up 3 bases and J gave up 1 base, with 10 bases separating them. DNA of the CDR3: TGCAGCGTTGATGCTGGCGTTTCCTACAATGAGCAGTTCTTC. Its protein is CSVDAGVSYNEQFF.

This clonotype was observed a handful of times. The chain has TRBV7-8 and TRBJ1-2; no definite D call. The CDR3 extends over 14 amino acids. Germline V gives CDR1 SGHVS, CDR2 FQNEAQ. V lost 1 base and J lost 4, with 10 bases in between. The CDR3 DNA reads TGTGCCAGCAGCTTAGGCTCAGTGACCTATGGCTACACCTTC. Translation gives CASSLGSVTYGYTF. The full variable domain, completed using reference TRBV7-8 and TRBJ1-2, is GAGVSQSPRYKVAKRGQDVALRCDPISGHVSLFWYQQALGQGPEFLTYFQNEAQLDKSGLPSDRFFAERPEGSVSTLKIQRTQQEDSAVYLCASSLGSVTYGYTFGSGTRLTVV.

This clonotype was observed at least ten times. V usage is TRBV20-1 and J usage is TRBJ2-1; 11 bases are a match to TRBD2. The CDR3 contains 16 residues. Germline CDR1 and CDR2: DFQATT and SNEGSKA (reference sequence). With V trimmed by 0 bases and J by 3 bases, 4 bases remained unmatched. The DNA for the CDR3 is TGCAGTGCTAGAGATCGACTAGCGGGGAGCTACAATGAGCAGTTCTTC. This codes for CSARDRLAGSYNEQFF.

V is TRBV9 and J is TRBJ2-5; 13 bases align to TRBD2. This CDR3 has 17 amino acids. Trimming at V came to 4 bases and at J to 4 bases, leaving 10 bases not matched to a gene. CDR1 is SGDLS, CDR2 YYNGEE, per germline. The CDR3 loop is CASSPWTSGSLPETQYF. The CDR3 DNA follows: TGTGCCAGCAGCCCCTGGACTAGCGGGAGTCTTCCAGAGACCCAGTACTTC.

This chain connects TRBV27 to TRBJ2-7; 7 nucleotides agree with TRBD2. From germline, CDR1 is MNHEY and CDR2 SMNVEV (reference sequence). V lost 3 bases, J lost 3 bases, and 8 bases stayed unmatched. The CDR3 runs 15 residues. The CDR3 sequence is CASSLESGTFYEQYF. In DNA, the CDR3 is TGTGCCAGCAGTTTGGAAAGCGGGACTTTCTACGAGCAGTACTTC.

The J gene is TRBJ2-7, the V gene TRBV29-1, with 7 bases matching TRBD1. Germline V gene lookup returns CDR1 SQVTM and CDR2 ANQGSEA. The V gene end was trimmed by 4 bases and the J gene end by 2 bases; junction bases not matched to a gene: 5. The CDR3 loop spans 13 amino acids. CDR3 nucleotides: TGCAGCGTTGGGGGGACAGTAGCCTACGAGCAGTACTTC. Translated: CSVGGTVAYEQYF.

CDR3 coding DNA: TGTGCCAGCAGGGGGGGGAAAGAGCAGTTCTTC. Translated: CASRGGKEQFF. This chain links TRBV6-5 with TRBJ2-1, with 7 bases aligning to TRBD2. J was trimmed by 10 bases and V by 6 bases; bases with no gene match: 3. The CDR3 loop spans 11 amino acids. Germline CDR1 and CDR2: MNHEY and SVGAGI.

The V gene is TRBV9, the J gene TRBJ2-1; unclear D gene. The CDR3 has 12 amino acids. V gave up 2 bases and J gave up 7 bases, with 7 bases separating them. The germline CDR1 and CDR2 sequences are SGDLS and YYNGEE. The CDR3 DNA is TGTGCCAGCAGCGTCTCTAGTAATGAGCAGTTCTTC. Translated, it gives CASSVSSNEQFF.

This clonotype was picked up a small number of times. The rearrangement links TRBV7-6 to TRBJ1-1; 9 bases map to TRBD1. CDR3 length equals 17 residues. The germline V gene encodes CDR1 SGHVS and CDR2 FNYEAQ. Trimming at V came to 6 bases and at J to 2 bases, leaving 13 bases not matched to a gene. CDR3 bases: TGTGCCAGCAGTCCCACCGGGACAGGGAACCCAAACACTGAAGCTTTCTTT. This codes for CASSPTGTGNPNTEAFF.

This clonotype was seen a handful of times. The rearrangement joins TRBV5-1 to TRBJ1-2; no reliable D call. V lost 0 bases to trimming and J lost 3 bases, with 6 bases between them. This CDR3 is built from 13 residues. From germline, CDR1 is SGHRS and CDR2 YFSETQ. The DNA of the CDR3 is TGCGCCAGCAGCTTGGGGAACCACTATGGCTACACCTTC. Amino acids: CASSLGNHYGYTF.

This clonotype occurred many times. The CDR3 DNA sequence: TGTGCCAGCAGTATGACGACTAGCCCAGATACGCAGTATTTT. Protein product: CASSMTTSPDTQYF. The rearrangement uses TRBV12-3 or TRBV12-4 and TRBJ2-3, with TRBD2 matching over 7 bases. The V segment lost 5 bases and the J segment 4 bases; nucleotides outside the gene matches: 6. The CDR3 sequence is 14 residues long.

The chain joins TRBV7-9 to TRBJ2-3; unclear D gene. V lost 0 bases to trimming and J lost 0 bases, with 10 bases between them. The germline V gene has CDR1 SEHNR and CDR2 FQNEAQ (reference sequence). The CDR3 is 16 amino acids. CDR3 residues: CASSLAKVASTDTQYF. The CDR3 nucleotides read TGTGCCAGCAGCTTAGCGAAAGTAGCTAGCACAGATACGCAGTATTTT.

This clonotype was seen ten or more times. The CDR3 DNA reads as TGTGCCAGCAGTTTAGTGAATGGTGAGCAGTTCTTC. As protein: CASSLVNGEQFF. This sequence joins TRBV12-3 or TRBV12-4 and TRBJ2-1; no clear D. The CDR3 loop spans 12 amino acids. The germline V and J ends were trimmed by 1 base and 9 bases, with 7 bases remaining between them.

This clonotype was recorded a few times. The V gene is TRBV5-1, the J gene TRBJ2-2; D might be TRBD1 (5 bases). The CDR3 covers 16 residues. Per germline, CDR1 SGHRS and CDR2 YFSETQ. V was clipped by 4 bases and J by 6 bases, with 19 bases between them. CDR3 coding DNA: TGCGCCAGCAGCCCGCCAGGGTCTGGAGTATCCGGGGAGCTGTTTTTT. As protein: CASSPPGSGVSGELFF.

A remark on this clonotype: This may be a read error: a much more frequent sequence differs by one nucleotide. This sequence joins TRBV27 and TRBJ2-7, with TRBD2 identical over 7 bases. Germline V gives CDR1 MNHEY, CDR2 SMNVEV (reference sequence). Unmatched junction bases numbered 10, after V lost 3 bases and J lost 5 bases. CDR3 size: 15 residues. For the CDR3, the DNA is TGTGCCAGCAGTTTCTCGGGGGGATCGTACCACGAGCAGTACTTC. Translated: CASSFSGGSYHEQYF.

This clonotype came up a few times. V and J are TRBV6-2 or TRBV6-3 and TRBJ2-1; D is uncertain. Per the germline V gene, CDR1 is MNHEY and CDR2 is SVGEGT. V was trimmed by 6 bases and J by 7 bases, leaving 7 bases between them. The CDR3 spans 11 residues. The CDR3 nucleotides read TGTGCCAGCAGCCATATGAATGAGCAGTTCTTC. Translating gives CASSHMNEQFF.

This clonotype was seen only a few times. The V and J genes are TRBV9 and TRBJ1-2, with TRBD1 matching 11 bases. Trimming removed 4 bases from V and 5 bases from J; junction bases left unmatched: 10. CDR1 and CDR2 from the germline V gene are SGDLS and YYNGEE. The length of the CDR3 is 16 residues. CDR3 nucleotide sequence: TGTGCCAGCAGCCACCCTGGACAGGGGGCTGATTATGGCTACACCTTC. Translating it yields CASSHPGQGADYGYTF.

This clonotype has a count of ten or more. The chain recombines TRBV27 with TRBJ1-2; D not resolved. There are 15 residues in the CDR3. Trimming removed 5 bases at V and 2 bases at J, with 15 bases between. The germline CDR1 and CDR2 sequences are MNHEY and SMNVEV (reference sequence). The CDR3 DNA reads as TGTGCCAGCAGTGATGGCAGGCCTCCGAACTATGGCTACACCTTC. Amino acid sequence: CASSDGRPPNYGYTF.

The CDR3 here is CASSITGTEQYF. As DNA, the CDR3 is TGTGCCAGCAGCATTACAGGGACCGAGCAGTACTTC. The rearrangement uses TRBV5-6 and TRBJ2-7, with D tentatively TRBD1 (6 bases). From germline, CDR1 is SGHDT and CDR2 YYEEEE. This CDR3 is built from 12 residues. The V gene lost 4 bases and the J gene lost 6 bases, with 11 bases spanning the gap.

This clonotype has at least ten counts. The chain links TRBV7-9 to TRBJ1-4; D remains unclear. The CDR3 is made up of 12 amino acids. Germline V gene sequence: CDR1 SEHNR, CDR2 FQNEAQ (reference sequence). V lost 3 bases to trimming and J lost 4 bases, with 3 bases between them. CDR3 sequence: CASSFYNEKLFF. The DNA for the CDR3 is TGTGCCAGCAGCTTTTATAATGAAAAACTGTTTTTT.

J is TRBJ2-2 and V is TRBV12-3 or TRBV12-4; 9 bases fit TRBD1. V shed 5 bases and J 3 bases; nucleotides not matched to a gene: 10. The CDR3 loop spans 17 amino acids. The CDR3 DNA sequence: TGTGCCAGCAGTCGGAACCGGGACAGGGCCTACACCGGGGAGCTGTTTTTT. This translates into CASSRNRDRAYTGELFF.

This rearrangement joins TRBV9 to TRBJ1-5; tentative D call: TRBD1 (5 bases). Germline lookup yields CDR1 SGDLS and CDR2 YYNGEE. The CDR3 covers 14 residues. V was cut by 2 bases and J by 7 bases, with 13 bases left in between. The CDR3 sequence: CASSVQGTGQPQHF. CDR3 in DNA: TGTGCCAGCAGCGTGCAGGGTACCGGCCAGCCCCAGCATTTT. Full variable domain (outside the CDR3, taken from reference TRBV9 and TRBJ1-5): DSGVTQTPKHLITATGQRVTLRCSPRSGDLSVYWYQQSLDQGLQFLIQYYNGEERAKGNILERFSAQQFPDLHSELNLSSLELGDSALYFCASSVQGTGQPQHFGDGTRLSIL.